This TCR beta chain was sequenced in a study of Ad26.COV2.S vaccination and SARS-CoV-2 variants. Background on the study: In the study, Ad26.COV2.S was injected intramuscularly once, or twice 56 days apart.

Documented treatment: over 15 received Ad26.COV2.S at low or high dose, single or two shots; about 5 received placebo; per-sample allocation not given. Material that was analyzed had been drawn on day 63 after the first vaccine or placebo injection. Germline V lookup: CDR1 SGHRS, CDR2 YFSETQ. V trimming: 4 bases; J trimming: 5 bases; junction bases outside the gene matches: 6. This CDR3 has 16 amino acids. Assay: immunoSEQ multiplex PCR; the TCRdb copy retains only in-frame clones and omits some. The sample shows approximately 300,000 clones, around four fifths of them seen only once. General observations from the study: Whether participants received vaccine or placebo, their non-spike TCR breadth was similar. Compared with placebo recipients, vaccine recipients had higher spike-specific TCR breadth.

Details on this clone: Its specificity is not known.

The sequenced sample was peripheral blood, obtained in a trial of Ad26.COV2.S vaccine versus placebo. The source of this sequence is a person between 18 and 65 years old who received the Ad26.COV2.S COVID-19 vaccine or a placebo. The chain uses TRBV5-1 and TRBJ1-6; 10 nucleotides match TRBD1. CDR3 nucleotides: TGCGCCAGCAGCCCCGGGACAGGGGCGAATAATTCACCCCTCCACTTT. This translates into CASSPGTGANNSPLHF.